This T cell receptor (beta chain) was sequenced during a study of cytomegalovirus exposure and HLA in healthy donors. PCR was performed using 60 Vbeta and 13 Jbeta primers. Using immunoSEQ multiplex PCR, the repertoire was profiled, and TCRdb retains in-frame clones only, with some absent. The repertoire includes some 90,000 clones, around 76% of them detected once, and roughly 0.6% sits in the top ten. Study findings and constraints: Within an earlier analysis, most TCR beta V segments proved productive either about 87% or about 30% of the time. Reportedly, fewer N-insertions than the 666-donor mean appeared in an Asian-associated ancestry cluster in a later analysis. The study recorded 160 or so TCR beta chains that were cytomegalovirus-associated.

Notes on this clone: What it binds is unknown.

The CDR3 is 15 amino acids. V was shortened by 0 bases and J by 7 bases, with 14 bases between the two germline ends. The germline gives CDR1 SGHRS, CDR2 YFSETQ. The material sequenced was PBMCs. The gene calls are TRBV5-1 and TRBJ2-1; TRBD2 might be the D (6 bases). The sequence derives from a man younger than 40 in good health and CMV-seronegative. The CDR3 DNA sequence: TGCGCCAGCAGCTTGGCCGGGTTCGGGACTAATGAGCAGTTCTTC. This encodes CASSLAGFGTNEQFF.